Presented here are 11 T cell receptor beta chains from one specimen sequenced in a study of OX40 agonist ivuxolimab in advanced cancers. The method was immunoSEQ multiplex PCR; TCRdb's version includes in-frame clones alone and lacks a portion of them. The sample shows about 64,000 clones, about 80% of them seen only once. Sequences were derived from CD4+ or CD8+ T cells sorted from blood, sampled in a trial of the OX40 agonist ivuxolimab. These receptors were taken from an adult with an advanced solid tumor such as melanoma, head and neck, liver or kidney cancer.

The genes are TRBV7-8 and TRBJ2-3; D ambiguous. Looked up from germline, CDR1 is SGHVS and CDR2 is FQNEAQ. There are 16 residues in the CDR3. V lost 5 bases and J lost 0, with 15 bases in between. The CDR3 sequence is CASSAKDYTSTDTQYF. CDR3 nucleotides: TGTGCCAGCAGCGCTAAAGATTACACTAGCACAGATACGCAGTATTTT.

The CDR3 loop is CASSAGWANTIYF. CDR3 bases: TGTGCCAGCAGTGCCGGGTGGGCGAACACCATATATTTT. The rearrangement joins TRBV6-5 to TRBJ1-3; no firm D call. Between the trimmed V and J ends, which lost 5 bases and 7 bases, there was a span of 12 bases. There are 13 residues in the CDR3. Per germline, CDR1 MNHEY and CDR2 SVGAGI.

Only one count was recorded for this clone. V is TRBV29-1 and J is TRBJ2-4; the D is unclear. Deletions cut 6 bases from V and 5 bases from J, with 20 bases between. Germline V gene data show CDR1 as SQVTM and CDR2 as ANQGSEA. This CDR3 spans 15 amino acids. CDR3 nucleotides: TGCAGCGTAACCCTACCGGGCCATAGGGAAAACATTCAGTACTTC. Protein sequence: CSVTLPGHRENIQYF.

The chain carries TRBV15 and TRBJ2-5, with D perhaps assigned TRBD1 or TRBD2 (7 bases each). The CDR3 has 15 residues. The germline V gene encodes CDR1 LNHNV and CDR2 YYDKDF (reference sequence). V was trimmed by 0 bases and J by 4 bases, leaving 12 bases between them. DNA of the CDR3: TGTGCCACCAGCAGAGATCCAGGGGGGGGAGAGACCCAGTACTTC. It yields the protein CATSRDPGGGETQYF.

The table lists this clone with a count of one. The gene calls are TRBV6-6 and TRBJ1-1; D ambiguous. Germline CDR1 and CDR2: MNHNY and SVGAGI (reference sequence). The CDR3 length is 14 residues. Trimming took 7 bases from V and 7 from J, leaving 19 bases between them. The CDR3 is CASIPDWTPGEAFF. CDR3 DNA: TGTGCCAGCATTCCTGATTGGACCCCTGGTGAAGCTTTCTTT.

V and J are TRBV5-4 and TRBJ1-1; tentative D call: TRBD1 (6 bases). The V gene's germline CDR1 is SGHNT and CDR2 YYREEE (reference sequence). With 3 bases removed from V and 2 bases from J, the gap between germline ends came to 11 bases. The CDR3 consists of 14 residues. CDR3 bases: TGTGCCAGCAGCTCAATGGGGGCAAACACTGAAGCTTTCTTT. This translates into CASSSMGANTEAFF.

This chain connects TRBV5-4 to TRBJ1-6; D is undetermined. V gave up 1 base and J gave up 14 bases, with 16 bases separating them. The CDR3 has 14 residues. In germline, CDR1 is SGHNT, CDR2 YYREEE (reference sequence). The CDR3 coding sequence is TGTGCCAGCAGCTTGATGAGTGAGGGTCCGACCCTCCACTTT. It encodes CASSLMSEGPTLHF. Combining the CDR3 with reference TRBV5-4 and TRBJ1-6 gives the whole variable domain ETGVTQSPTHLIKTRGQQVTLRCSSQSGHNTVSWYQQALGQGPQFIFQYYREEENGRGNFPPRFSGLQFPNYSSELNVNALELDDSALYLCASSLMSEGPTLHFGNGTRLTVT.

In the case of this clone: Other DNA sequences in this specimen translate into the identical CDR3. The chain combines TRBV7-9 with TRBJ1-1; D not certain. Germline lookup yields CDR1 SEHNR and CDR2 FQNEAQ (reference sequence). V was trimmed by 2 bases and J by 1 base, leaving 5 bases between them. The CDR3 contains 13 residues. The CDR3 bases are TGTGCCAGCAGCTTATCCAAGAACACTGAAGCTTTCTTT. Translation: CASSLSKNTEAFF.

There are many counts of this clone. V and J are TRBV18 and TRBJ2-7; the match to TRBD1 covers 8 bases. Trimming cost V 3 bases and J 4 bases; bases outside gene matches: 5. The CDR3 is 14 residues long. Germline assignment: CDR1 KGHSH and CDR2 LQKENI. CDR3 sequence reads: CASSPKTGEYEQYF. As DNA, the CDR3 is TGTGCCAGCTCACCCAAGACAGGGGAGTACGAGCAGTACTTC.

This clone was observed a handful of times. This rearrangement joins TRBV5-6 to TRBJ2-7, with a tentative D call TRBD1 (6 bases). V lost 0 bases to trimming and J lost 4 bases, with 14 bases between them. The length of the CDR3 is 15 residues. Looked up from germline, CDR1 is SGHDT and CDR2 is YYEEEE. CDR3: CASSLAAGVMYEQYF. CDR3 nucleotides: TGTGCCAGCAGCTTGGCGGCAGGGGTGATGTACGAGCAGTACTTC.

This clone was counted a few times. The gene calls are TRBV7-9 and TRBJ2-1; 10 bases are a match to TRBD1. Germline loops: CDR1 SEHNR, CDR2 FQNEAQ (reference sequence). The CDR3 contains 16 residues. The trim removed 3 bases at V and 8 bases at J, leaving 10 bases unmatched. The CDR3 spells CASSLGRQGAGDEQFF. As DNA, the CDR3 is TGTGCCAGCAGCTTGGGCCGACAGGGGGCAGGCGATGAGCAGTTCTTC.